Presented here are 2 T cell receptor beta chains from one specimen sequenced in a study of B cell selection in AIRE deficiency. Regulatory T cells were sorted as CD4+CD25hiCD127low/negative cells. TCRdb keeps only in-frame clones here, not all; method: immunoSEQ multiplex PCR. This table holds approximately 22,000 clones, over 90% found once. Sequencing was carried out using CD4+CD25+ Tregs sorted from PBMCs. The source is a human donor in good health.

The V call is TRBV27, the J call TRBJ1-2, with 9 positions matching TRBD1. Germline V gives CDR1 MNHEY, CDR2 SMNVEV (reference sequence). The CDR3 totals 15 residues. J lost 5 bases, V lost 3 bases, and 7 bases had no gene match. CDR3 DNA: TGTGCCAGCAGTTTTATGGGACAGGGTGGATATGGCTACACCTTC. This sequence encodes CASSFMGQGGYGYTF.

This clone has just one count. The gene calls are TRBV4-1 and TRBJ1-1; D is undetermined. The CDR3 loop spans 14 amino acids. V lost 5 bases, J lost 1 base, and 11 bases lay in between. Germline values: CDR1 MGHRA, CDR2 YSYEKL. CDR3 nucleotide sequence: TGCGCCAGCAGCGGCCTGTTGAGGAACACTGAAGCTTTCTTT. As protein: CASSGLLRNTEAFF.